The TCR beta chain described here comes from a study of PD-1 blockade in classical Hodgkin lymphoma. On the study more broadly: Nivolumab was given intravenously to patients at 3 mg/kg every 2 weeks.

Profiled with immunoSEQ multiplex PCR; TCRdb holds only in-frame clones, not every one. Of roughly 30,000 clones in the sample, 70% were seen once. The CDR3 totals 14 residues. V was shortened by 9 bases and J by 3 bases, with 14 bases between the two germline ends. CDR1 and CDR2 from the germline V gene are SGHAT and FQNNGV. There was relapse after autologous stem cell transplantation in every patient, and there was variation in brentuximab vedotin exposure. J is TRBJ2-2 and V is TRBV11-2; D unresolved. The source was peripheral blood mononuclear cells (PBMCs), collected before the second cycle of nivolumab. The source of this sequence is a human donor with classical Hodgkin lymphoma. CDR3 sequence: CASTTGLHTGELFF. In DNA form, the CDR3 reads TGTGCCAGTACAACCGGGCTGCACACCGGGGAGCTGTTTTTT.